This T cell receptor beta chain was identified during a study of shared clonotypes between healthy human individuals. General study findings and limits: In this cohort, only blood was sampled, and tissue repertoires likely differ.

Naive CD8 isolation took CD45RO-negative cells positively selected for CCR7 and excluded terminally differentiated effector memory CD45RA+ cells. This clone was picked up one time. Its matching antigen is unknown. This CDR3 comprises 14 residues. Germline CDR1 and CDR2: SGHDT and YYEEEE. V lost 6 bases and J 6 bases, leaving 19 bases between the germline ends. Per the original data handling: Filtering differed for immunoSEQ, which gave only junction sequences without quality scores. Libraries were prepared by immunoSEQ multiplex PCR; TCRdb keeps only in-frame clonotypes and omits some of them. The V and J calls and clone size are taken from that table; D and trimming were inferred from the DNA. The data contain about 2.1 million clones, roughly 91% of them singletons.

This TCR derives from a man between 18 and 29 years old in good health. Some clones in this sample may be carry-over from other donors' samples. The chain combines TRBV5-6 with TRBJ2-7; D possibly corresponds to TRBD2 (6 bases). Sequencing was performed on naive CD8+ T cells from PBMCs. CDR3 residues: CASTGGPTGFEQYF. The DNA of the CDR3 is TGTGCCAGCACCGGGGGACCAACGGGGTTCGAGCAGTACTTC.